Each of the 10 T cell receptor beta chains below was sequenced from the same sample in a study of blood T cell repertoires in COVID-19. Sequenced by immunoSEQ multiplex PCR; TCRdb stores in-frame clones only, minus some. The sample consists of fewer than 200,000 clones, roughly four fifths of them appearing once. The material sequenced was peripheral blood. The receptors come from a woman aged 70 to 79 with COVID-19, enrolled during active disease.

The genes are TRBV3-1 (or the pseudogene TRBV3-2) and TRBJ1-4; tentatively, D is TRBD1 (5 bases). The CDR3 is made up of 13 amino acids. Trimming left V 3 bases short and J 7 bases short, with 9 bases between. Germline V gene data show CDR1 as LGHDT and CDR2 as YNNKEL (reference sequence). CDR3 loop: CASSQPGGEKLFF. As DNA, the CDR3 is TGTGCCAGCAGCCAGCCCGGGGGTGAAAAACTGTTTTTT.

This chain links TRBV2 with TRBJ2-7; D is perhaps TRBD2 (5 bases). Trimming stripped 6 bases from V and 3 bases from J, with 15 bases between. CDR1 SNHLY and CDR2 FYNNEI come from the germline V gene. The CDR3 sequence is 14 residues long. Written as DNA, the CDR3 is TGTGCCAGCAGGGACGGACTTATTGTCTACGAGCAGTACTTC. Translation: CASRDGLIVYEQYF.

This clone has just one count. The chain joins TRBV4-2 to TRBJ2-7; a possible D gene is TRBD2 (6 bases). This CDR3 region has 15 residues. V lost 4 bases and J 4 bases, leaving 17 bases between the germline ends. Germline V gives CDR1 LGHNA, CDR2 YNFKEQ. The CDR3 DNA reads as TGTGCCAGCAGCCGAAGCGGGCCAAGTCGGTACGAGCAGTACTTC. Protein: CASSRSGPSRYEQYF.

This chain links TRBV24-1 with TRBJ2-1; TRBD2 aligns across 8 bases. In germline, CDR1 is KGHDR, CDR2 SFDVKD. The CDR3 has 16 residues. V lost 0 bases and J lost 5; bases outside the gene matches: 5. The CDR3 coding sequence is TGTGCCACCAGTGATTTGCGGCTAGCGGGCAACAATGAGCAGTTCTTC. This sequence encodes CATSDLRLAGNNEQFF.

The chain has TRBV7-9 and TRBJ2-1, with D possibly TRBD1 on 5 matching bases. Trimming left V 1 base short and J 5 bases short, with 9 bases between. Looked up from germline, CDR1 is SEHNR and CDR2 is FQNEAQ (reference sequence). The CDR3 runs 14 residues. Written as DNA, the CDR3 is TGTGCCAGCAGCTTAGTCCAGGGTAACAATGAGCAGTTCTTC. Its translation: CASSLVQGNNEQFF. The full variable domain, rest sourced from reference TRBV7-9 and TRBJ2-1, is DTGVSQNPRHKITKRGQNVTFRCDPISEHNRLYWYRQTLGQGPEFLTYFQNEAQLEKSRLLSDRFSAERPKGSFSTLEIQRTEQGDSAMYLCASSLVQGNNEQFFGPGTRLTVL.

The chain employs TRBV5-1 and TRBJ2-1; 11 nucleotides line up with TRBD1. The length of the CDR3 is 16 residues. V lost 3 bases, J lost 5 bases, and 7 bases stayed unmatched. CDR1 SGHRS and CDR2 YFSETQ come from the germline V gene. CDR3 DNA sequence: TGCGCCAGCAGCTCCCTGTCGGGACAGGGGGACAATGAGCAGTTCTTC. It is translated as CASSSLSGQGDNEQFF.

This clone has at least ten counts. The gene calls are TRBV10-3 and TRBJ1-5; tentative D call: TRBD1 (6 bases). Per the germline V gene, CDR1 is ENHRY and CDR2 is SYGVKD. Between the trimmed V and J ends, which lost 2 bases and 5 bases, there was a span of 16 bases. There are 16 residues in the CDR3. The CDR3, as DNA: TGTGCCATCAGTGAGGTGCGGGGGGGCCCAGATCAGCCCCAGCATTTT. It is translated as CAISEVRGGPDQPQHF.

V and J are TRBV6-4 and TRBJ2-1; D perhaps matches TRBD1 (7 bases). Trimming cost V 4 bases and J 10 bases, with 11 bases left between them. In germline, CDR1 is MRHNA, CDR2 SNTAGT. The CDR3 is 12 residues long. The CDR3 coding sequence is TGTGCCAGCAGTGCAGGGGGGAGGGAGCAGTTCTTC. Its translation: CASSAGGREQFF.

This rearrangement joins TRBV5-5 to TRBJ1-4, with 7 bases lining up with TRBD1. The germline V gene encodes CDR1 SGHKS and CDR2 YYEKEE (reference sequence). The V and J ends lost 0 bases and 3 bases, in that order; junction bases with no gene match: 5. This CDR3 is 16 amino acids long. In DNA form, the CDR3 reads TGTGCCAGCAGCTTGGCCAGACAGGGCTCTAATGAAAAACTGTTTTTT. This encodes CASSLARQGSNEKLFF.

The V and J genes are TRBV12-5 and TRBJ2-1, with 16 positions matching TRBD2. The germline CDR1 and CDR2 sequences are LGHNT and FRNRAP. V was clipped by 6 bases and J by 8 bases; unmatched bases: 7. This CDR3 is built from 16 residues. CDR3 loop: CASGTGTSGRGYEQFF. In nucleotides, the CDR3 is TGTGCTAGTGGGACCGGGACTAGCGGGAGGGGGTATGAGCAGTTCTTC.